This T cell receptor beta chain is drawn from a study of vaccination effects on CD4 cells after COVID-19. Study findings and constraints: Clonal contraction was marked in infection- and vaccine-induced clones late after vaccination.

The method was immunoSEQ multiplex PCR; TCRdb's version includes in-frame clones alone and lacks a portion of them. The sample records just over 20,000 clones, about 71% being singletons. Sequencing was preceded by expansion of antigen-specific CD4+ T cells with viral peptide pools in the ViraFEST assay. Cells that had been cultured for less than 13 days were the source of isolated CD4+ T cells. Testing of the vaccine recipients showed negative nucleocapsid antibodies and no prior SARS-CoV-2 infection. Every well got over 1.5 million PBMC, which were grown with 10 IU/ml IL-2 and about 9.5 ug/ml peptides. Germline lookup yields CDR1 MNHEY and CDR2 SVGEGT. Trimming left V 4 bases short and J 8 bases short, with 15 bases between. CDR3 length: 15 residues. About this clone itself: Its target is not known.

The clonotype was recovered from a human donor who received a COVID-19 vaccine. Sequencing was performed on CD4+ T cells from PBMCs cultured with HCoV-229E spike peptides, taken before COVID-19 vaccination. The chain uses TRBV6-2 or TRBV6-3 and TRBJ1-6, with no clear D. The CDR3 region has the DNA TGTGCCAGCAGTTTGAGACCGGGCGGTGATTCACCCCTCCACTTT. Translation: CASSLRPGGDSPLHF.